One sample yielded the 17 T cell receptor beta chains listed below, sequenced in a study of blood T cell repertoires in COVID-19. Sequencing was performed with immunoSEQ multiplex PCR; in TCRdb, only in-frame clones are kept and a portion is missing. Among roughly 38,000 clones listed, roughly nine tenths were seen once. Sample: peripheral blood. All receptors derive from a man between 50 and 59 years old in a cohort sampled during active COVID-19.

This chain connects TRBV7-2 to TRBJ1-4, with a tentative D call TRBD1 (6 bases). The V end lost 1 base, the J end lost 8 bases, and 14 bases lay between the germline ends. Looked up from germline, CDR1 is SGHTA and CDR2 is FQGNSA. This CDR3 region has 15 residues. This CDR3 reads CASSLDVGAREKLFF. The CDR3 DNA is TGTGCCAGCAGCTTAGACGTGGGGGCGCGGGAAAAACTGTTTTTT.

This chain joins TRBV18 and TRBJ1-6, with D possibly TRBD1 on 6 matching bases. V was trimmed by 2 bases and J by 6 bases, leaving 11 bases between them. The V gene's germline CDR1 is KGHSH and CDR2 LQKENI. The CDR3 runs 15 residues. CDR3 sequence (DNA): TGTGCCAGCTCACCAGACCAGGGGATTAATTCACCCCTCCACTTT. Amino acids: CASSPDQGINSPLHF.

The chain joins TRBV11-2 to TRBJ1-2; D gene uncertain. V lost 5 bases and J 5 bases, leaving 6 bases between the germline ends. The CDR3 contains 11 residues. CDR1 is SGHAT, CDR2 FQNNGV, per germline. The CDR3 protein is CASSAPYGYTF. As DNA, the CDR3 is TGTGCCAGCAGCGCGCCGTATGGCTACACCTTC.

The chain employs TRBV2 and TRBJ2-7, with a weak D call TRBD2 (5 bases). The V gene lost 11 bases and the J gene lost 2 bases, with 10 bases spanning the gap. Looked up from germline, CDR1 is SNHLY and CDR2 is FYNNEI. CDR3 length: 11 amino acids. The CDR3 reads CASSGTYEQYF. The CDR3 coding sequence is TGTGCCTCCTCGGGGACCTACGAGCAGTACTTC.

This clone was observed many times. CDR3 in amino acids: CASRHGSEYGYTF. As DNA, the CDR3 is TGTGCCAGCAGGCACGGGTCAGAGTATGGCTACACCTTC. The chain is built from TRBV4-2 and TRBJ1-2; no clear D gene. Per germline, CDR1 LGHNA and CDR2 YNFKEQ. The CDR3 totals 13 residues. The V end lost 6 bases, the J end lost 5 bases, and 13 bases lay between the germline ends.

The chain is built from TRBV6-5 and TRBJ2-2; 9 bases are a match to TRBD1. CDR1 is MNHEY, CDR2 SVGAGI, per germline. The CDR3 loop spans 13 amino acids. The J segment lost 6 bases and the V segment lost 10 bases, leaving 6 bases of the junction unmatched. The CDR3 sequence is CATPWTGAGELFF. The CDR3 nucleotides are TGTGCCACCCCCTGGACAGGGGCCGGGGAGCTGTTTTTT.

As DNA, the CDR3 is TGCGCCAGCAGCCCCGGGACAGGGGTGGAATATGGCTACACCTTC. Its protein is CASSPGTGVEYGYTF. V is TRBV4-3 and J is TRBJ1-2, with 10 bases aligning to TRBD1. With 4 bases clipped from V and 5 bases from J, the junction kept 7 bases outside the gene matches. The germline V gene has CDR1 LGHNA and CDR2 YSLEER. This CDR3 has 15 residues.

CDR3 loop: CASSVEAGQMTDTQYF. The CDR3 nucleotides read TGTGCCAGCAGCGTAGAGGCGGGACAGATGACAGATACGCAGTATTTT. The chain links TRBV9 to TRBJ2-3, with a tentative D call TRBD1 (7 bases). This CDR3 spans 16 amino acids. Germline V lookup: CDR1 SGDLS, CDR2 YYNGEE. Between the trimmed V and J ends, which lost 0 bases and 3 bases, there was a span of 14 bases.

The chain combines TRBV9 with TRBJ2-1, with 13 bases fitting TRBD2. V lost 2 bases to trimming and J lost 9 bases; unmatched junction nucleotides: 5. The CDR3 totals 15 residues. Per germline, CDR1 SGDLS and CDR2 YYNGEE. As DNA, the CDR3 is TGTGCCAGCAGCGTCGGGACTAGCGGGACAGGTGAGCAGTTCTTC. It specifies CASSVGTSGTGEQFF.

This rearrangement joins TRBV11-2 to TRBJ1-1; perhaps TRBD1 as D (6 bases). Germline values: CDR1 SGHAT, CDR2 FQNNGV. The CDR3 has 19 residues. V was shortened by 3 bases and J by 3 bases, with 26 bases between the two germline ends. CDR3 sequence: CASSFRTLLRGGSDTEAFF. The CDR3, as DNA: TGTGCCAGCAGCTTTCGTACCTTACTCAGGGGAGGGAGCGACACTGAAGCTTTCTTT.

V and J are TRBV4-3 and TRBJ1-2; 8 nucleotides match TRBD1. Germline CDR1 is LGHNA and CDR2 is YSLEER. Unmatched junction bases numbered 7, after V lost 4 bases and J lost 6 bases. This CDR3 spans 14 amino acids. CDR3 in amino acids: CASSRIGQGDGYTF. The CDR3 nucleotides read TGCGCCAGCAGCCGGATAGGACAGGGTGATGGCTACACCTTC.

The rearrangement uses TRBV15 and TRBJ2-1; 11 bases are shared with TRBD2. Germline V lookup: CDR1 LNHNV, CDR2 YYDKDF (reference sequence). V was clipped by 4 bases and J by 6 bases; unmatched bases: 8. The CDR3 is 16 amino acids. The chain's CDR3 is CATSIRSGTSGNEQFF. The CDR3 nucleotides read TGTGCCACCAGCATTAGGTCCGGGACTAGCGGCAATGAGCAGTTCTTC. Based on the CDR3 plus reference TRBV15 and TRBJ2-1, the full variable domain is DAMVIQNPRYQVTQFGKPVTLSCSQTLNHNVMYWYQQKSSQAPKLLFHYYDKDFNNEADTPDNFQSRRPNTSFCFLDIRSPGLGDTAMYLCATSIRSGTSGNEQFFGPGTRLTVL.

This clone was counted a few times. DNA of the CDR3: TGTGCCATCACCAAAACCGCGGGGACTAGCGGTCCCTCTGGGGCCAACGTCCTGACTTTC. Its protein is CAITKTAGTSGPSGANVLTF. This rearrangement joins TRBV10-3 to TRBJ2-6; 11 nucleotides align to TRBD2. Germline CDR1 reads ENHRY; CDR2 reads SYGVKD. After removal of 7 bases from V and 0 bases from J, the junction contained 14 bases not matched to a gene. The length of the CDR3 is 20 residues.

The V and J genes are TRBV10-3 and TRBJ2-7; 8 nucleotides match TRBD1. Germline lookup yields CDR1 ENHRY and CDR2 SYGVKD. This CDR3 is built from 22 residues. The trim removed 4 bases at V and 0 bases at J, leaving 26 bases unmatched. CDR3 amino acids: CAISGGRDRFSKAQPSSYEQYV. The CDR3 bases are TGTGCCATCAGTGGGGGCCGGGACAGGTTCTCAAAAGCGCAACCTAGCTCCTACGAGCAGTACGTC.

CDR3 nucleotide sequence: TGTGCCAGCAGTTACGGGGGCACTGAAGCTTTCTTT. As protein: CASSYGGTEAFF. The chain links TRBV12-3 or TRBV12-4 to TRBJ1-1; a weak D match, TRBD1 (5 bases). V lost 4 bases and J 4 bases, leaving 7 bases between the germline ends. This CDR3 comprises 12 residues.

V is TRBV27 and J is TRBJ2-1, with 11 bases matching TRBD2. V trimming: 2 bases; J trimming: 7 bases; junction bases outside the gene matches: 4. Germline lookup yields CDR1 MNHEY and CDR2 SMNVEV (reference sequence). CDR3 length: 15 residues. The DNA of the CDR3 is TGTGCCAGCAGTTTAAAGTTAGCGGGAGGGAATGAGCAGTTCTTC. Residues: CASSLKLAGGNEQFF.

The chain recombines TRBV9 with TRBJ2-3; TRBD2 matches at 11 bases. Looked up from germline, CDR1 is SGDLS and CDR2 is YYNGEE. J was trimmed by 3 bases and V by 4 bases; bases with no gene match: 7. The CDR3 length is 16 residues. CDR3: CASSLSGRAWTDTQYF. CDR3 bases: TGTGCCAGCAGCCTTAGCGGGAGGGCCTGGACAGATACGCAGTATTTT.